The rows below give T cell receptor beta chains drawn from one sample of a study of blood T cell repertoires in COVID-19. Using immunoSEQ multiplex PCR, the repertoire was profiled, and TCRdb retains in-frame clones only, with some absent. The sample yields 150,000 to 200,000 clones, more than 75% seen once. The source material was peripheral blood. Receptors originate from a woman aged 45-60 years with active or convalescent COVID-19. The CDR3 runs from the conserved cysteine through the conserved F or W. The size entry is marked missing in some rows and otherwise reads once, few, many or a size class.

>-|TRBV5-6|TRBJ2-7
CASSFGVYEQYF
>few|TRBV19|TRBJ2-7
CASSRGQGYEQYF
>few|TRBV5-1|TRBJ2-7
CASSPQGYTVVIQQYF
>-|TRBV28|TRBJ1-2
CASGTTGGDYGYTF
>-|TRBV9|TRBJ2-1
CASSVVGGAYNEQFF
>-|TRBV21-1|TRBJ2-2
CASSKAFLAGEGTGELFF
>-|TRBV7-6|TRBJ1-2
CASSPGGGVASSGGYTF
>-|TRBV3-1/TRBV3-2|TRBJ2-3
CASSQDLAGNTDTQYF
>-|TRBV7-2|TRBJ2-1
CASSFTPSSYNEQFF
>-|TRBV5-1|TRBJ1-2
CASSLDGTDNYGYTF
>once|TRBV19|TRBJ1-6
CASSIVSSHRVNSPLHF
>-|TRBV29-1|TRBJ2-3
CSVELAGYSTDTQYF
>once|TRBV7-9|TRBJ1-4
CASSLTGSFNEKLFF
>-|TRBV5-6|TRBJ1-6
CASSSPPGGRAPLHF
>-|TRBV5-1|TRBJ1-1
CASSLGANTEAFF
>once|TRBV6-2/TRBV6-3|TRBJ2-1
CASSYPLAKVENEQFF
>-|TRBV28|TRBJ1-2
CASSLYDRAYGYTF
>-|TRBV5-4|TRBJ1-5
CASSSQGAYNQPQHF
>few|TRBV5-1|TRBJ1-1
CASSLTGTQNTEAFF
>-|TRBV9|TRBJ1-5
CASSTGQGGNQPQHF
>-|TRBV6-2/TRBV6-3|TRBJ2-2
CASSPLNTGELFF
>few|TRBV7-9|TRBJ2-3
CASSAGLAGARTDTQYF
>-|TRBV14|TRBJ2-7
CASSQASDRGEQYF
>-|TRBV6-9|TRBJ2-2
CASSPPSSERTNTGELFF
>once|TRBV7-2|TRBJ2-7
CASSLQGGMYEQYF
>few|TRBV1|TRBJ2-7
CTSSHRRLARTYEQYF
>-|TRBV4-3|TRBJ2-2
CASSQDRRRELGELFF
>-|TRBV7-2|TRBJ2-5
CASSLVGAGGRRETQYF
>few|TRBV10-3|TRBJ2-2
CAISESISGSTGELFF
>-|TRBV4-3|TRBJ2-5
CASSQGLALLETQYF
>-|TRBV12-3/TRBV12-4|TRBJ2-7
CASSRGYEQYF
>-|TRBV10-3|TRBJ2-2
CAISEGGTSGGLVGELFF
>-|TRBV5-6|TRBJ1-2
CASSVGQTIYGYTF
>-|TRBV6-5|TRBJ1-6
CASRLTGNSPLHF
>-|TRBV19|TRBJ2-3
CASSDRDGTDTQYF
>-|TRBV7-2|TRBJ2-1
CASSLGGTSGLNEQFF
>-|TRBV5-3|TRBJ2-7
CARSLSFPSEDEQYF
>-|TRBV27|TRBJ1-1
CASTRGGVYTEAFF